This T cell receptor beta chain originates from a study of blood T cell repertoires in COVID-19. Study-level background: COVID-19 samples, acute and convalescent, were from the United States, Italy and Spain. The analysed material was cDNA or gDNA that came from T cells, B-cell-depleted T cells, or PBMCs.

This clone was detected a few times. Germline CDR1 SGHAT, CDR2 FQNNGV. The CDR3 has 17 amino acids. V was clipped by 4 bases and J by 1 base; unmatched bases: 12. Original data processing: Amplification of reference gene primers was used by the study to estimate nucleated cell counts. The table came from immunoSEQ multiplex PCR; TCRdb's copy has only in-frame clones and leaves some out. V and J calls and clone size are copied from that table; D and trimming were computed from the DNA. The sample consists of hundreds of thousands of clones, around 82% of them appearing once. This TCR derives from a woman aged 50 to 65 with acute or convalescent COVID-19. The sequenced material came from peripheral blood. The chain uses TRBV11-2 and TRBJ2-7; 8 bases line up with TRBD1. The CDR3 DNA reads as TGTGCCAGCAGCTCCGCTCAAGACAGGGGTTTGTCCTACGAGCAGTACTTC. Its protein product is CASSSAQDRGLSYEQYF. Combining the CDR3 with reference TRBV11-2 and TRBJ2-7 gives the whole variable domain EAGVAQSPRYKIIEKRQSVAFWCNPISGHATLYWYQQILGQGPKLLIQFQNNGVVDDSQLPKDRFSAERLKGVDSTLKIQPAKLEDSAVYLCASSSAQDRGLSYEQYFGPGTRLTVT.